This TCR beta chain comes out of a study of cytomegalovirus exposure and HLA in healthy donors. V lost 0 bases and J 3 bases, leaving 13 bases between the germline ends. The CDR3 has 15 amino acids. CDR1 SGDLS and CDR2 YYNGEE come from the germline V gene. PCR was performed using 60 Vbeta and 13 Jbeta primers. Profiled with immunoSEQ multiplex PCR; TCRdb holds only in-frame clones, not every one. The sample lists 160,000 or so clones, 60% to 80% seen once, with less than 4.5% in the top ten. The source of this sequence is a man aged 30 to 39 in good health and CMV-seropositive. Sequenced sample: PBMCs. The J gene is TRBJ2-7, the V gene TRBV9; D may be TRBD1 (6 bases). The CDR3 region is CASSVAQGPYYEQYF. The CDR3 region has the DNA TGTGCCAGCAGCGTAGCTCAGGGGCCCTACTACGAGCAGTACTTC.